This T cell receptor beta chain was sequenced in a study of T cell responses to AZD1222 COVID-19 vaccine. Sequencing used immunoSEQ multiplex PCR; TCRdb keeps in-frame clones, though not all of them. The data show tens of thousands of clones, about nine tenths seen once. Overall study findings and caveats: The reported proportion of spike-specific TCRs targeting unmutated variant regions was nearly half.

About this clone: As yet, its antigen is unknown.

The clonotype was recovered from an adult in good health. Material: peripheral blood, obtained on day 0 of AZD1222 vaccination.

The DNA for the CDR3 is TGTGCCTGGAGTGGTGGACAGGGAAATTCACCCCTCCACTTT. Its translation: CAWSGGQGNSPLHF. This chain connects TRBV30 to TRBJ1-6; 8 bases are shared with TRBD1. The CDR3 is 14 residues long. Germline V CDR1 and CDR2: GTSNPN, SVGIG (reference sequence). Trimming removed 1 base from V and 7 bases from J; junction bases left unmatched: 3. Based on the CDR3 plus reference TRBV30 and TRBJ1-6, the full variable domain is SQTIHQWPATLVQPVGSPLSLECTVEGTSNPNLYWYRQAAGRGLQLLFYSVGIGQISSEVPQNLSASRPQDRQFILSSKKLLLSDSGFYLCAWSGGQGNSPLHFGNGTRLTVT.